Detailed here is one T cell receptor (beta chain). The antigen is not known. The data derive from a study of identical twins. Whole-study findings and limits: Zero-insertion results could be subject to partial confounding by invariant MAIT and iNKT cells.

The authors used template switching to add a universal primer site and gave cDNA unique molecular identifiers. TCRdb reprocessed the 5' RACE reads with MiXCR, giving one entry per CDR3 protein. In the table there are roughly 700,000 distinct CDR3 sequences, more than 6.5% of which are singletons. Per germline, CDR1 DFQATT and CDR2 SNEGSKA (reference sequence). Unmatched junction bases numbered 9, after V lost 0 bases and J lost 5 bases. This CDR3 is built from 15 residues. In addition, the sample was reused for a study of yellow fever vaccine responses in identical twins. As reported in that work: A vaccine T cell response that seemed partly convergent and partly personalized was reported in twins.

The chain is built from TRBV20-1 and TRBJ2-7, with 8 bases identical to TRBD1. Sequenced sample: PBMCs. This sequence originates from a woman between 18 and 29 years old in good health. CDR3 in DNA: TGCAGTGCTAGAGATAAACCTCAGGGGGCCCACGAGCAGTACTTC. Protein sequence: CSARDKPQGAHEQYF.